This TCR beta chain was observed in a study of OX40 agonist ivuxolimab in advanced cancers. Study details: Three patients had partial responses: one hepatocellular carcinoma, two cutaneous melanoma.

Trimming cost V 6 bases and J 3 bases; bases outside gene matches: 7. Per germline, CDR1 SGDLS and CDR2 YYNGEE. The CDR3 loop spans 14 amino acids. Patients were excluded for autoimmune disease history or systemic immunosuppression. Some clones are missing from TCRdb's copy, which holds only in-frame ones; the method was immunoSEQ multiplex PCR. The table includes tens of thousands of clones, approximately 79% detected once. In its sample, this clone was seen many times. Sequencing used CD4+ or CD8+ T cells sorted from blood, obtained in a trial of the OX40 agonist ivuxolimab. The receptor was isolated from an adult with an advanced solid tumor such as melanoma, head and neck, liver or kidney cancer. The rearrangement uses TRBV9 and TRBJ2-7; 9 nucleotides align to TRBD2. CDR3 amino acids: CASTRGSGSYEQYF. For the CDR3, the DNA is TGTGCCAGCACCAGGGGTAGCGGGAGCTACGAGCAGTACTTC.